The entry below gives a single T cell receptor (beta chain) sequence along with its context. Its specificity is not known. The CDR3 consists of 14 residues. Germline CDR1 is SEHNR and CDR2 is FQNEAQ (reference sequence). Trimming left V 3 bases short and J 7 bases short, with 15 bases between. The data belong to a study of Ad26.COV2.S vaccination and SARS-CoV-2 variants. Study-wide background: Each vaccinee took Ad26.COV2.S intramuscularly, once or twice 56 days apart.

Treatment reported: 19 received Ad26.COV2.S at low or high dose, single or two shots; 5 received placebo; per-sample allocation not given. Samples were taken on day 63 after the first vaccine or placebo injection. Assay: immunoSEQ multiplex PCR; the TCRdb copy retains only in-frame clones and omits some. The table lists about 350,000 clones, about 85% of them singletons. Findings and limits, study-wide: Among vaccine recipients, spike-specific TCR breadth exceeded that of placebo recipients.

The receptor was derived from a person between 18 and 65 years old who received the Ad26.COV2.S COVID-19 vaccine or a placebo. The sequencing here drew on peripheral blood, taken in a trial of Ad26.COV2.S vaccine versus placebo. The rearrangement joins TRBV7-9 to TRBJ1-2, with D possibly matching TRBD1 (6 bases). The CDR3 reads CASSLDTGLSGYTF. The CDR3 bases are TGTGCCAGCAGCTTGGATACAGGGCTAAGTGGCTACACCTTC.